This TCR beta chain was sequenced in a study of high-grade serous ovarian cancer treatment subgroups. Findings and caveats of the study: Tumors within one patient showed repertoire similarity of roughly 0.11 to 0.8.

Tumor samples were obtained before definitive surgery or chemotherapy. Details on this clone: Its antigen is unknown.

TCRdb's table, derived via immunoSEQ multiplex PCR, lists solely in-frame clones and lacks some. The table records more than 7,500 clones, around 85% of them present only once. The CDR3 runs 13 residues. Germline V CDR1 and CDR2: SGHTA, FQGNSA. V was pared by 1 base and J by 3 bases, with 6 bases between. This sequence originates from a human donor with high-grade serous ovarian cancer. Material: tumor tissue. The genes are TRBV7-2 and TRBJ2-5; D gene unclear. As DNA, the CDR3 is TGTGCCAGCAGCTTAGAGCGAGAAGAGACCCAGTACTTC. This translates into CASSLEREETQYF.